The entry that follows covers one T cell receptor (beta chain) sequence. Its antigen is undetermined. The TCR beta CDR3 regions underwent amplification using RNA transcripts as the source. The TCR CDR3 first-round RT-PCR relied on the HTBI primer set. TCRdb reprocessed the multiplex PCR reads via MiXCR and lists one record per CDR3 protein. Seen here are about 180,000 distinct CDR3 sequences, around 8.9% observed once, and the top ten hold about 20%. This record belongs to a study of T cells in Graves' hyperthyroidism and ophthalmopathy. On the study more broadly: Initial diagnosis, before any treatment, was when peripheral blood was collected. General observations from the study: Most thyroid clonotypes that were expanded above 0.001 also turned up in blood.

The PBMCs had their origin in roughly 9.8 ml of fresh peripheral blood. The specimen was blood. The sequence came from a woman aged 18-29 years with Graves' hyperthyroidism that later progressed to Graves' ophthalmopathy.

The CDR3, as DNA: TGTGCCAGCAGCCAAGGTCGGACAGGGCCCACCGGGGAGCTGTTTTTT. Translated: CASSQGRTGPTGELFF. The chain joins TRBV3-1 to TRBJ2-2, with TRBD1 matching 8 bases. Germline loops: CDR1 LGHDT, CDR2 YNNKEL (reference sequence). The CDR3 contains 16 residues. V gave up 1 base and J gave up 4 bases; unmatched junction bases: 5.